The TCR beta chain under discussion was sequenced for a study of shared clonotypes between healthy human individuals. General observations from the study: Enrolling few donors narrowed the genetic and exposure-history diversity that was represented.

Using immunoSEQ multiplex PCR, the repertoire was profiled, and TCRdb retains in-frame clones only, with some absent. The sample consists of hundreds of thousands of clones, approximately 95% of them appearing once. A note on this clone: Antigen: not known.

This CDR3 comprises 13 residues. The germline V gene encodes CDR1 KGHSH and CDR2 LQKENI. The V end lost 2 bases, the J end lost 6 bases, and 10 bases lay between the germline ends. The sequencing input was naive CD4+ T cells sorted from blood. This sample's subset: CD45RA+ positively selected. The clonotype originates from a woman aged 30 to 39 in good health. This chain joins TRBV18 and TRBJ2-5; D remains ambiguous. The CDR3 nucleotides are TGTGCCAGCTCACCAGAACCCCTAAAGACCCAGTACTTC. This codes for CASSPEPLKTQYF.